Listed here is a single T cell receptor (beta chain). The antigen is unknown. TCRdb's copy holds only in-frame clones and misses some; the assay was immunoSEQ multiplex PCR. The repertoire has about 110,000 clones, approximately 90% of them found once; the top ten carry 1.6%. The CDR3 has 16 amino acids. V lost 5 bases and J 2 bases, leaving 15 bases between the germline ends. Germline loops: CDR1 MDHEN, CDR2 SYDVKM. The data stem from a study of T cell responses to AZD1222 COVID-19 vaccine. Broader study findings: Among the donors, most were white British and more were female, and clonal diversity was possibly underestimated. The reported proportion of spike-specific TCRs targeting unmutated variant regions was nearly half.

The chain couples TRBV28 to TRBJ1-4; possibly TRBD1 for D (6 bases). The source material was peripheral blood, sampled on day 0 of AZD1222 vaccination. This TCR came from an adult in good health. The chain's CDR3 is CASSGGGSWTNEKLFF. As DNA, the CDR3 is TGTGCCAGCAGTGGAGGGGGGAGTTGGACTAATGAAAAACTGTTTTTT.